This section outlines one T cell receptor beta chain sequence together with its context. This clone showed up just a few times. No antigen is known for it. Within one base of it there is no much larger clone, and no base qualities were kept. These data belong to a study of blood T cell repertoires in COVID-19 (dated by TCRdb to about 2020). Study-wide context: Collaborator samples came from the United States, Italy and Spain and covered acute and convalescent phases of COVID-19. Where available, HLA class I and class II types were taken from metadata supplied by the sample provider and were not determined by assay-based typing. Subjects who had been exposed to COVID-19, were actively infected with it, or had recovered from it provided the deeply sampled blood TCRbeta repertoires that made up the dataset. A freely available public database, intended as a resource for researchers studying the immune response to SARS-CoV-2, is where the repertoires were released. The material from the prospective study consisted of cDNA or gDNA derived from T cells, B-cell-depleted T cells, or PBMCs. Sample metadata almost always included a de-identified subject ID, COVID-19 status, age in years and sex. Samples came from the ongoing ImmuneRACE study (first 160 participants) plus 1,254 subjects from 6 global collaborators.

TCRbeta CDR3 regions were amplified from genomic DNA using the immunoSEQ Assay, a bias-controlled multiplex PCR. The authors processed their data as follows. The number of nucleated cells in each sample was estimated from the amplification of reference gene primers within the assay. To quantify the absolute abundance of each unique TCRbeta CDR3 rearrangement, sequence reads were collapsed and filtered. For each sample, productive Simpson clonality was calculated by taking the square root of Simpson's diversity index across productive rearrangements. The clones in this table, taken by TCRdb from immuneACCESS, are in-frame only. Not every clone is retained; where verified, under half of the shortfall comes from an unresolved V gene, and the cause of the rest is unknown. The D gene and trimming were derived from the DNA, and the V and J assignments and clone size from that table. Across this sample there are 35,000 to 40,000 clones, with approximately 78% seen only once. Around 17% of the sample comes from the top ten.

The collaborating institutions used their own protocols to collect whole blood in K2EDTA tubes. Collaborator samples were shipped for TCRbeta analysis as frozen whole blood, isolated PBMCs, or DNA extracted from either sample type. General findings and caveats noted by the study authors: How much clinical and demographic metadata was included differed by source and by participant, and the metadata was provided uncurated.

The CDR3 has 15 amino acids, counting the end cysteine and phenylalanine. The sequence is cut down to CDR3 DNA, 45 bases in frame from base 1. Trimming removed 5 bases from V and 0 bases from J, leaving 14 bases between the germline ends. Looking up the germline V gene (reference sequence) yields CDR1 LNHDA and CDR2 SQIVND. The sequencing sample was made of peripheral blood. The chain is encoded by TRBV19 joined to TRBJ2-7, with TRBD2 tentatively as D gene (7 bases match). This receptor was obtained from a man between 70 and 80 years old with acute or convalescent COVID-19. The CDR3 protein: CASSLRGGASYEQYF. The nucleotide sequence is given as TGTGCCAGTAGTCTCAGGGGAGGGGCCTCCTACGAGCAGTACTTC.